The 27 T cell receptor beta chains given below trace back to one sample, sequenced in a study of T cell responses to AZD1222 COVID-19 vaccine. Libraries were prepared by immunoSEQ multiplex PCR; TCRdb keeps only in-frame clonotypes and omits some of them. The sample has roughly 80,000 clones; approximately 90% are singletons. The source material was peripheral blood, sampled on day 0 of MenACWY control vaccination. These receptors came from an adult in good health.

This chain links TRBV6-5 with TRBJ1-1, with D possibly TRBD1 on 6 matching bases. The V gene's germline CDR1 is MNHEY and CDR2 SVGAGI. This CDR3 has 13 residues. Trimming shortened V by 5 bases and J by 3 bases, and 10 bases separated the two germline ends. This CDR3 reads CASSTGSDTEAFF. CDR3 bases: TGTGCCAGCAGTACAGGGTCGGACACTGAAGCTTTCTTT.

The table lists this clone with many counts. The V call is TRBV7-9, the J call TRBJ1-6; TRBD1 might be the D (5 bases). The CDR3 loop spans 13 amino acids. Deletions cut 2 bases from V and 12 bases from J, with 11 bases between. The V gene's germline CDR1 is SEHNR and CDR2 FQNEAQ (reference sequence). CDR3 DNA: TGTGCCAGCAGCTTACGGGACCGTTTACCCCTCCACTTT. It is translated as CASSLRDRLPLHF.

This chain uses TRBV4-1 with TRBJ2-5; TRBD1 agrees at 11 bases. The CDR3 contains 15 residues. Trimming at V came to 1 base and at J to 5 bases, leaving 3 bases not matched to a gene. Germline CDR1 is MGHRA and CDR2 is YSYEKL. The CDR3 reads CASSQAGDRGETQYF. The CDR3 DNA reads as TGCGCCAGCAGCCAAGCGGGGGACAGGGGGGAGACCCAGTACTTC.

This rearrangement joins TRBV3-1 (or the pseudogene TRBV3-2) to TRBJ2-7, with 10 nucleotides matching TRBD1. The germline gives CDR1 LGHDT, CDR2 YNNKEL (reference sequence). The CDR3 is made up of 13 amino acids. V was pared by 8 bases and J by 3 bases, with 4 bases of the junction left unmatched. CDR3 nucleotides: TGTGCCAGCGGTAGGACAGGGGGCTACGAGCAGTACTTC. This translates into CASGRTGGYEQYF.

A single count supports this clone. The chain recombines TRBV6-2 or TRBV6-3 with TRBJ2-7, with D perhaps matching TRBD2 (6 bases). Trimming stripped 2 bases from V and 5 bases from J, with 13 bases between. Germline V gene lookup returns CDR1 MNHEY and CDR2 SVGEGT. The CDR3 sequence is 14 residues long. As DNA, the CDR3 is TGTGCCAGCAGTTACGGGACTGCCGGGCACGAGCAGTACTTC. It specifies CASSYGTAGHEQYF.

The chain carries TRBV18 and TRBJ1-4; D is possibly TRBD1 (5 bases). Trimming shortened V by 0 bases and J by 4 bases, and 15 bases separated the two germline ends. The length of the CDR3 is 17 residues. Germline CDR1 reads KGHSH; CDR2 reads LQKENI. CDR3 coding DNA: TGTGCCAGCTCACCACCAAAGGGGCAAGGGGTTAATGAAAAACTGTTTTTT. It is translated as CASSPPKGQGVNEKLFF.

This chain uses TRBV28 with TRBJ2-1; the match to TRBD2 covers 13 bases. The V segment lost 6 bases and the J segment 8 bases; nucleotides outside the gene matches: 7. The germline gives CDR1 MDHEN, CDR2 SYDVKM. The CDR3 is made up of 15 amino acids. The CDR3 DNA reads TGTGCCAGCAGCACCTCCGGACTAGCGGGAGATGAGCAGTTCTTC. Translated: CASSTSGLAGDEQFF.

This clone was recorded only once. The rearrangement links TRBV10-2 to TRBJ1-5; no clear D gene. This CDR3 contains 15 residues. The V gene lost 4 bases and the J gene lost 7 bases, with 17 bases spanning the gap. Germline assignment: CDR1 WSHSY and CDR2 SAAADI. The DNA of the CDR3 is TGCGCCAGCAGTGGCGACAAGGCCTCGGGGCAGCCCCAGCATTTT. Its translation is CASSGDKASGQPQHF.

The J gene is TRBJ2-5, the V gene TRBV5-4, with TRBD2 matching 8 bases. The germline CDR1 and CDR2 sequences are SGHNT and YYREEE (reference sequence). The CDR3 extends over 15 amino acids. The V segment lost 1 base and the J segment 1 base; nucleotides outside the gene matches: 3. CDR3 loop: CASSLPSGSQETQYF. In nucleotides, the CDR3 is TGTGCCAGCAGCTTGCCCAGCGGGAGCCAAGAGACCCAGTACTTC.

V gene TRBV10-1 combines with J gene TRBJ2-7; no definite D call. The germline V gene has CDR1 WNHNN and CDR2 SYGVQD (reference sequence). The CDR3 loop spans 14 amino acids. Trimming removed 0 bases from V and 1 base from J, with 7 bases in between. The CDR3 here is CASSESYGSYEQYF. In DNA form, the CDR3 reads TGCGCCAGCAGTGAGTCCTACGGTTCCTACGAGCAGTACTTC.

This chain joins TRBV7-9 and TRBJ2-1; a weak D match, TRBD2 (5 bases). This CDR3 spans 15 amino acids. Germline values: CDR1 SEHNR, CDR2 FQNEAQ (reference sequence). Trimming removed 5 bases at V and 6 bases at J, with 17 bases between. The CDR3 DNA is TGTGCCAGCAGCCCGAAGAGGAGGAGGACCAATGAGCAGTTCTTC. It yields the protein CASSPKRRRTNEQFF.

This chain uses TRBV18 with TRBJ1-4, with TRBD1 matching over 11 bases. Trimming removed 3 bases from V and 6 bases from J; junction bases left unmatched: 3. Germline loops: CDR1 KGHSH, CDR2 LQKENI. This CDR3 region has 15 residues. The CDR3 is CASSPGQGAYEKLFF. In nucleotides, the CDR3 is TGTGCCAGCTCACCCGGACAGGGGGCATATGAAAAACTGTTTTTT. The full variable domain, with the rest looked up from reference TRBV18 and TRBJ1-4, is NAGVMQNPRHLVRRRGQEARLRCSPMKGHSHVYWYRQLPEEGLKFMVYLQKENIIDESGMPKERFSAEFPKEGPSILRIQQVVRGDSAAYFCASSPGQGAYEKLFFGSGTQLSVL.

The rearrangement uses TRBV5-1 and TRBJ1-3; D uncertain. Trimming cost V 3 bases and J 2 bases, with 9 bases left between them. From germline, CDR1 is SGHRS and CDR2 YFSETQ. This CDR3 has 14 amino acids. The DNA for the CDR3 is TGCGCCAGCAGCTCCCAAGTGGCTGGAAACACCATATATTTT. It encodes CASSSQVAGNTIYF.

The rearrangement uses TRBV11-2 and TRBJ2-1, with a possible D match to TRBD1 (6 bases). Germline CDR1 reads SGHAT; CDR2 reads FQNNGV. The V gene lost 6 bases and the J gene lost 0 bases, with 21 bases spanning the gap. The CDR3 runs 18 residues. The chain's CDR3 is CASSTRTAVSISYNEQFF. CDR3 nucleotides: TGTGCCAGCAGTACTAGGACAGCAGTCTCCATCTCCTACAATGAGCAGTTCTTC.

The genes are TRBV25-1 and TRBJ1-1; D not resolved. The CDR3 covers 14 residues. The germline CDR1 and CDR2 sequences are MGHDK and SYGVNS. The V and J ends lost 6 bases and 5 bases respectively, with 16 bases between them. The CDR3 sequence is CASSPTGVSTEAFF. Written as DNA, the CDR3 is TGTGCCAGCAGCCCGACCGGGGTTTCGACTGAAGCTTTCTTT.

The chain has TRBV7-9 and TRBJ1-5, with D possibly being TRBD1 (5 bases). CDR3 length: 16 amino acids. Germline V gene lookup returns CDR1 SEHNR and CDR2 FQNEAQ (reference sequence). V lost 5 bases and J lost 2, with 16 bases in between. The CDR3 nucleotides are TGTGCCAGCAGCGGTAGCCAGGGAGGAGGCAATCAGCCCCAGCATTTT. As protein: CASSGSQGGGNQPQHF.

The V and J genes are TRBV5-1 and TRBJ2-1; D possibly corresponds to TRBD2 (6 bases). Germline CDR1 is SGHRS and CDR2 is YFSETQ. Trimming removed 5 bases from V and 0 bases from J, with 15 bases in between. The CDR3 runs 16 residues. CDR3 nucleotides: TGCGCCAGCAGGGTGGCGGGGCAAATCTCCTACAATGAGCAGTTCTTC. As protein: CASRVAGQISYNEQFF.

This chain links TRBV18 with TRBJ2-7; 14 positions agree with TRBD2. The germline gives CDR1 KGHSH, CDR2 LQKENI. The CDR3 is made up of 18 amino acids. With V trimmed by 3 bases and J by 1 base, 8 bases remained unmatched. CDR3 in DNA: TGTGCCAGCTCACCGGGCGGGACTAGCGGGAGAAATTCCTACGAGCAGTACTTC. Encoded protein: CASSPGGTSGRNSYEQYF.

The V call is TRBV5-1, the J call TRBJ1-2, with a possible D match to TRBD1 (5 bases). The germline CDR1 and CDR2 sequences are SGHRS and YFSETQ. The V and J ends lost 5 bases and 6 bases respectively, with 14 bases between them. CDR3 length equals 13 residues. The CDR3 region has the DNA TGCGCCAGCAGTCTGGCAGGGAAGGATGGCTACACCTTC. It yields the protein CASSLAGKDGYTF.

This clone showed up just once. The CDR3 DNA follows: TGTGCCAGCAGCGTCGGGACAGCTAAAAACTATGGCTACACCTTC. Translating gives CASSVGTAKNYGYTF. The rearrangement uses TRBV9 and TRBJ1-2; 7 bases agree with TRBD1. The CDR3 runs to 15 residues. Germline CDR1 reads SGDLS; CDR2 reads YYNGEE. Trimming at V came to 2 bases and at J to 2 bases, leaving 6 bases not matched to a gene.

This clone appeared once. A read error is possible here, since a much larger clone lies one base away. The CDR3 sequence is CASSDRDTGELFF. The CDR3 nucleotides read TGTGCCAGCAGTGACAGGGACACCGGGGAGCTGTTTTTT. This chain uses TRBV6-4 with TRBJ2-2; D remains ambiguous. Germline lookup yields CDR1 MRHNA and CDR2 SNTAGT. The CDR3 extends over 13 amino acids. Deletions cut 2 bases from V and 3 bases from J, with 4 bases between.

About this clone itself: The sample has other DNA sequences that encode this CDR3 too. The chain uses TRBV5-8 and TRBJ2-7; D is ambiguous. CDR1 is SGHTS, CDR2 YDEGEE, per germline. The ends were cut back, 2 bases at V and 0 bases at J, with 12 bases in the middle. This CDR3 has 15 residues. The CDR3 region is CASSLYIASSYEQYF. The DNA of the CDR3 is TGTGCCAGCAGCTTATACATAGCCAGCTCCTACGAGCAGTACTTC.

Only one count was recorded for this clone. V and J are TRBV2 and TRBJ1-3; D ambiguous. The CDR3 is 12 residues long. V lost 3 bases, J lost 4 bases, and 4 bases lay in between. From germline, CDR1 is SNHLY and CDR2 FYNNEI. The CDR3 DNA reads TGTGCCAGCAGTGACAGGGGAAACACCATATATTTT. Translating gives CASSDRGNTIYF. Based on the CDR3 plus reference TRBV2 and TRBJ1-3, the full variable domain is EPEVTQTPSHQVTQMGQEVILRCVPISNHLYFYWYRQILGQKVEFLVSFYNNEISEKSEIFDDQFSVERPDGSNFTLKIRSTKLEDSAMYFCASSDRGNTIYFGEGSWLTVV.

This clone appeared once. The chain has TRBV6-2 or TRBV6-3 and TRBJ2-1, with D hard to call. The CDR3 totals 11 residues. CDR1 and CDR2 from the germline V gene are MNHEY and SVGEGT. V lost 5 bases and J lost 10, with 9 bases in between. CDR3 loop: CASSGYVEQFF. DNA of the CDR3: TGTGCCAGCAGTGGCTACGTGGAGCAGTTCTTC.

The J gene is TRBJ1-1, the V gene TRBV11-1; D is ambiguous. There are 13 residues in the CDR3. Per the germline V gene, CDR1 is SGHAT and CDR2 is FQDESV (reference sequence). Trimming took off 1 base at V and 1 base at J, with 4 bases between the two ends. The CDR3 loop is CASSLGENTEAFF. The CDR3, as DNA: TGTGCCAGCAGCTTAGGGGAGAACACTGAAGCTTTCTTT.

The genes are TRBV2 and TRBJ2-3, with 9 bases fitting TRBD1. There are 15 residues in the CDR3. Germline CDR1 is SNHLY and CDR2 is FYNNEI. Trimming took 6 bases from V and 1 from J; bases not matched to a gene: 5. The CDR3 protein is CASREGQGGTDTQYF. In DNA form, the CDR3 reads TGTGCCAGCAGGGAGGGACAGGGAGGCACAGATACGCAGTATTTT.

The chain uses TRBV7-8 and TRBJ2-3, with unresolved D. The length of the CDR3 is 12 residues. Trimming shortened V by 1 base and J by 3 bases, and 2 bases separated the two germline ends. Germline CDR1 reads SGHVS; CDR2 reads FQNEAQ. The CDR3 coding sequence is TGTGCCAGCAGCTTAGAGACAGATACGCAGTATTTT. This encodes CASSLETDTQYF.